The clone carrying this TCR beta chain has at least ten counts. These data come from a study of regulatory T cells in long-lasting Graves disease. The germline CDR1 and CDR2 sequences are SEHNR and FQNEAQ (reference sequence). CDR3 length: 16 residues. The trim removed 3 bases at V and 0 bases at J, leaving 3 bases unmatched. Specified time point: newly diagnosed GD, antithyroid drugs for less than 3 months. The TCR library was made from RNA that had been extracted from PBMCs in TRIzol. The patients were drawn from one endocrinology department in Xi'an, China. For TCR beta, libraries came from iRepertoire HTBI primers and Arm-PCR of CDR3 regions. TCRdb passed the multiplex PCR reads through MiXCR, listing each CDR3 protein once. The profile covers hundreds of thousands of distinct CDR3 sequences, with less than 20% appearing a single time and roughly 18% taken by the ten largest. This same sample was also part of a study on T cells in Graves' hyperthyroidism and ophthalmopathy. That source reports: TCR CDR3 regions were first amplified by RT-PCR with HTBI primers. Ophthalmopathy, which appeared later, was predicted by the model a median roughly 6.6 months before onset.

The sample was peripheral blood mononuclear cells (PBMCs), taken at new diagnosis, from a patient treated with antithyroid drugs. The chain recombines TRBV7-9 with TRBJ2-2; 8 nucleotides agree with TRBD2. This TCR derives from a woman in her 30s with Graves disease. The CDR3, as DNA: TGTGCCAGCAGCTTCGCTAGCGGGCCGAACACCGGGGAGCTGTTTTTT. This translates into CASSFASGPNTGELFF.